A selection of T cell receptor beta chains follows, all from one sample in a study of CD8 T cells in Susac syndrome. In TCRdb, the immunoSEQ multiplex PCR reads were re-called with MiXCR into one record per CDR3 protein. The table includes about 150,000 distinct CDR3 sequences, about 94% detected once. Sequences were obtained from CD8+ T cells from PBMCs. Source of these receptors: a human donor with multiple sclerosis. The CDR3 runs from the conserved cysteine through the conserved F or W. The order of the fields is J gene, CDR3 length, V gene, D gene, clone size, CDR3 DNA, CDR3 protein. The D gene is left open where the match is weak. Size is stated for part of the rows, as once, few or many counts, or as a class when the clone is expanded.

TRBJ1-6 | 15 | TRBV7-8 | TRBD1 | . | TGTGCCAGCACCTCGACAGGGTCCAGTAATTCACCCCTCCACTTT | CASTSTGSSNSPLHF
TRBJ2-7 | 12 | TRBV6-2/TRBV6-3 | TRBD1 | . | TGTGCCAGCAGTTGGGACAGGTACGAGCAGTACTTC | CASSWDRYEQYF
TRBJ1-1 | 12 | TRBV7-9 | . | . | TGTGCCAGCAGCTCATCCGGGACGTTAGCTTTCTTT | CASSSSGTLAFF
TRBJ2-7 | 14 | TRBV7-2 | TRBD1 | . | TGTGCCAGCAGCTTCTACGGGACAGCTTACGAGCAGTACTTC | CASSFYGTAYEQYF
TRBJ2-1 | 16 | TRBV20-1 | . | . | TGCAGTGCTAGACCTACCGGGACCAGTCCCTACAATGAGCAGTTCTTC | CSARPTGTSPYNEQFF
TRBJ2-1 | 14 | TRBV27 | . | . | TGTGCCAGCAGTCCGACGGGAAGCTACAATGAGCAGTTCTTC | CASSPTGSYNEQFF
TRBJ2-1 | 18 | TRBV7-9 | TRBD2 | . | TGTGCCAGCAGCCAAATACGGACTAGCGGGGCCTCCTACAATGAGCAGTTCTTC | CASSQIRTSGASYNEQFF
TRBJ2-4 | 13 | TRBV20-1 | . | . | TGCAGTGCGGGGGGGCCTACCAAAAACATTCAGTACTTC | CSAGGPTKNIQYF
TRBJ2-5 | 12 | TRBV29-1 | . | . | TGCAGCGTTCGGCAGGGGTGGGAGACCCAGTACTTC | CSVRQGWETQYF
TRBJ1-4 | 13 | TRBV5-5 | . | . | TGTGCCAGCAGCACATCCTACGGTGAAAAACTGTTTTTT | CASSTSYGEKLFF
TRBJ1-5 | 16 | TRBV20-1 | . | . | TGCAGTGCTAGAGATAGGAGATGGGGATTTAATCAGCCCCAGCATTTT | CSARDRRWGFNQPQHF
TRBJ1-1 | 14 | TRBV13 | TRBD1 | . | TGTGCCAGCAGCTTAGGGACAGGGGACACTGAAGCTTTCTTT | CASSLGTGDTEAFF
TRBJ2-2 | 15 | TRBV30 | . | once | TGTGCCTGGAGTGTACTAGGGGCGCTCACCGGGGAGCTGTTTTTT | CAWSVLGALTGELFF
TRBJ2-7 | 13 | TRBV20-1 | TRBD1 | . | TGCAGTGCTGCGGGACAGGATCCCTACGAGCAGTACTTC | CSAAGQDPYEQYF
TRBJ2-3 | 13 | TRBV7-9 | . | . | TGTGCCAGCGCACCTCCTAGCACAGATACGCAGTATTTT | CASAPPSTDTQYF
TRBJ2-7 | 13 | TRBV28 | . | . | TGTGCCAGCCACCCAGCAGTAGTCTACGAGCAGTACTTC | CASHPAVVYEQYF
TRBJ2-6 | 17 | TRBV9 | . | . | TGTGCCAGCAGCGTGTCCCGGGACGGCGGTGGGGCCAACGTCCTGACTTTC | CASSVSRDGGGANVLTF
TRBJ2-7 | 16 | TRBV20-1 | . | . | TGCAGTGCTAGAGATTCCGGGGGCGTCCAGCCCTACGAGCAGTACTTC | CSARDSGGVQPYEQYF
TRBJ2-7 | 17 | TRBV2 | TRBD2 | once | TGTGCCAGCAGTGAGGTCGGTAGCGGGGCGTTCCTCTACGAGCAGTACTTC | CASSEVGSGAFLYEQYF
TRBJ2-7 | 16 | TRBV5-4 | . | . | TGTGCCAGCAGCCCCACGCTGCTCAGCGCCTCCTACGAGCAGTACTTC | CASSPTLLSASYEQYF
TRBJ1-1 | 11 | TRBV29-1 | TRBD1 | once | TGCAAGGGACAGGCGAACACTGAAGCTTTCTTT | CKGQANTEAFF
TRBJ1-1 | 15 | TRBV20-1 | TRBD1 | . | TGCAGTGCTAGGGGGACAGGGGTAGGGGATTCTGAAGCTTTCTTT | CSARGTGVGDSEAFF
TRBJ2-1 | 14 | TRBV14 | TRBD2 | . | TGTGCCAGCAGCCTTTTCGGGACTACGGCTGAGCAGTTCTTC | CASSLFGTTAEQFF
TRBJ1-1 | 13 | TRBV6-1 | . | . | TGTGCCAGCAGTGAAATTCGGGGGTCGGAAGCTTTCTTT | CASSEIRGSEAFF
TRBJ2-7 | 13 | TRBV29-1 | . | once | TGCAGCGTCGTGGGGGGGCGCCCCTACGAGCAGTACTTC | CSVVGGRPYEQYF
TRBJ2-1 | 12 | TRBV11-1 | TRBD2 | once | TGTGCCAGCAGCTTAGGGGAGGGTGAGCAGTTCTTC | CASSLGEGEQFF
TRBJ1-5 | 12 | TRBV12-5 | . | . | TGTGCTAGTGGGGCCACATTCTGGCCCCAGCATTTT | CASGATFWPQHF
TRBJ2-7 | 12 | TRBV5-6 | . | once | TGTGCCAGCAGCCGCGGGAAATACGAGCAGTACTTC | CASSRGKYEQYF
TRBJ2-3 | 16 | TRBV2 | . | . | TGTGCCAGCAGTGAAAGCCAGGGAGGAGGGACAGATACGCAGTATTTT | CASSESQGGGTDTQYF
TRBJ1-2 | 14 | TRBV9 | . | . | TGTGCCAGCAGCGTAGTAGGGACGGCGGATGGCTACACCTTC | CASSVVGTADGYTF
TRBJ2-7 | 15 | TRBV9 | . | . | TGTGCCAGCAGCGTAGATAGCAGGGCACTGGACGAGCAGTACTTC | CASSVDSRALDEQYF
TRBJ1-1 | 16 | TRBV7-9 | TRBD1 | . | TGTGCCAGCAGCTCGGCCCCCGGGACAGCTACCACTGAAGCTTTCTTT | CASSSAPGTATTEAFF
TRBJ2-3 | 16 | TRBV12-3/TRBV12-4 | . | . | TGTGCCAGCAGTTCGAACAGGGTCGGGGGGCCGAATACGCAGTATTTT | CASSSNRVGGPNTQYF
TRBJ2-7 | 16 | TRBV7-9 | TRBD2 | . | TGTGCCAGCAGCTCCACTAGCGGGGCGAGCTCCTACGAGCAGTACTTC | CASSSTSGASSYEQYF
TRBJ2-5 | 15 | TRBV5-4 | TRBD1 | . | TGTGCCAGCAGCTCGTTCGGGACAGACCAAGAGACCCAGTACTTC | CASSSFGTDQETQYF
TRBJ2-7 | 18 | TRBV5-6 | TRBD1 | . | TGTGCCAGCAACTTTCGGGACAGGGGTCGTCGGCCATCCTACGAGCAGTACTTC | CASNFRDRGRRPSYEQYF
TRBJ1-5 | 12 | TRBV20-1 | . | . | TGCAGTGCTGACGACTTGAGGCAGCCCCAGCATTTT | CSADDLRQPQHF
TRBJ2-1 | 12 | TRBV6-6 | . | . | TGTGCCAGCAGTTACATTGTTAATGAGCAGTTCTTC | CASSYIVNEQFF
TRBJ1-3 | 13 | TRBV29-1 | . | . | TGCAGCGTTGATTCGGGCTCTGGAAACACCATATATTTT | CSVDSGSGNTIYF
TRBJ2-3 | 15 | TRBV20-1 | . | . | TGCAGTGCTAGAGATGCCCACAGGGAAGCAGATACGCAGTATTTT | CSARDAHREADTQYF
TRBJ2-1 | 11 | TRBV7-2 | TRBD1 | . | TGTGCCACAGCTAACAGGGGTGAGCAGTTCTTC | CATANRGEQFF
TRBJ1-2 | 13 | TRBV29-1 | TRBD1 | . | TGCAGCGCTAGGGGACAGCTAAACTATGGCTACACCTTC | CSARGQLNYGYTF
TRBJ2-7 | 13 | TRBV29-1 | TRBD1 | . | TGCAGCGTTGAGACGGGACAGGCCTACGAGCAGTACTTC | CSVETGQAYEQYF
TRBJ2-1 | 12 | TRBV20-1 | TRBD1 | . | TGCAGTGCCATCGACAGGGGGAATGAGCAGTTCTTC | CSAIDRGNEQFF